This T cell receptor (beta chain) emerged from a study of blood T cell repertoires in COVID-19. The method was immunoSEQ multiplex PCR; TCRdb's version includes in-frame clones alone and lacks a portion of them. Of over 150,000 clones detected, roughly 91% appear once; the ten largest clones hold around 2.1%. CDR1 is SGHRS and CDR2 is YFSETQ in the germline V gene. The CDR3 runs to 13 residues. After removal of 6 bases from V and 6 bases from J, the junction contained 7 bases not matched to a gene. The chain couples TRBV5-1 to TRBJ1-2, with 8 bases matching TRBD1. This receptor was taken from a man between 18 and 35 years old with acute or convalescent COVID-19. Sequences were obtained from peripheral blood. The CDR3 spells CASTLTGGDGYTF. DNA for the CDR3: TGCGCCAGCACCCTAACAGGGGGTGATGGCTACACCTTC. The variable domain in full, with the rest retrieved from reference TRBV5-1 and TRBJ1-2, is KAGVTQTPRYLIKTRGQQVTLSCSPISGHRSVSWYQQTPGQGLQFLFEYFSETQRNKGNFPGRFSGRQFSNSRSEMNVSTLELGDSALYLCASTLTGGDGYTFGSGTRLTVV.